The 17 T cell receptor beta chains below come from one sample, sequenced in a study of cytomegalovirus exposure and HLA in healthy donors. A multiplex PCR was run with 60 Vbeta primers and 13 Jbeta primers. Sequencing was performed with immunoSEQ multiplex PCR; in TCRdb, only in-frame clones are kept and a portion is missing. The sample has about 200,000 clones, roughly 81% seen once. The sequenced material came from PBMCs. The source is a woman in her thirties in good health and CMV-seropositive.

DNA for the CDR3: TGCGCCAGCAGCCCCCTCAGAAGTTCCTACAATGAGCAGTTCTTC. It encodes CASSPLRSSYNEQFF. This chain uses TRBV5-1 with TRBJ2-1; unclear D gene. The length of the CDR3 is 15 residues. The germline V gene has CDR1 SGHRS and CDR2 YFSETQ. Trimming took off 4 bases at V and 1 base at J, with 12 bases between the two ends.

This chain connects TRBV18 to TRBJ2-2; TRBD1 is a possible D gene (6 bases). The CDR3 totals 15 residues. Germline assignment: CDR1 KGHSH and CDR2 LQKENI. Trimming left V 4 bases short and J 1 base short, with 10 bases between. The chain's CDR3 is CASSRETGNTGELFF. CDR3 in DNA: TGTGCCAGCTCACGTGAGACAGGGAACACCGGGGAGCTGTTTTTT.

CDR3 sequence reads: CASSEASRSSTDTQYF. As DNA, the CDR3 is TGTGCCAGCAGTGAAGCTAGTAGGAGTAGCACAGATACGCAGTATTTT. V usage is TRBV6-1 and J usage is TRBJ2-3; no clear D. The germline V gene encodes CDR1 MNHNS and CDR2 SASEGT. V lost 0 bases, J lost 0 bases, and 10 bases lay in between. This CDR3 region has 16 residues.

This clone was recorded a few times. The genes are TRBV18 and TRBJ2-2; TRBD1 is a possible D gene (5 bases). The V end lost 2 bases, the J end lost 4 bases, and 11 bases lay between the germline ends. Germline V gene lookup returns CDR1 KGHSH and CDR2 LQKENI. The length of the CDR3 is 15 residues. This CDR3 is CASSPRQGTTGELFF. CDR3 in DNA: TGTGCCAGCTCACCAAGGCAGGGCACCACCGGGGAGCTGTTTTTT.

The chain couples TRBV25-1 to TRBJ1-5; 7 nucleotides match TRBD1. Germline values: CDR1 MGHDK, CDR2 SYGVNS. The CDR3 is 17 residues long. Trimming at V came to 6 bases and at J to 3 bases, leaving 14 bases not matched to a gene. This chain's CDR3 is CASRYKIGGAPNQPQHF. The CDR3 DNA reads as TGTGCCAGCAGGTATAAGATAGGGGGCGCCCCCAATCAGCCCCAGCATTTT. The full variable domain, completed using reference TRBV25-1 and TRBJ1-5, is EADIYQTPRYLVIGTGKKITLECSQTMGHDKMYWYQQDPGMELHLIHYSYGVNSTEKGDLSSESTVSRIRTEHFPLTLESARPSHTSQYLCASRYKIGGAPNQPQHFGDGTRLSIL.

This chain connects TRBV19 to TRBJ1-1; D ambiguous. Trimming removed 7 bases from V and 3 bases from J, with 18 bases in between. Germline CDR1 LNHDA, CDR2 SQIVND (reference sequence). This CDR3 region has 15 residues. The CDR3 loop reads CASTVAITSYTEAFF. Written as DNA, the CDR3 is TGTGCCAGTACAGTCGCCATTACATCGTACACTGAAGCTTTCTTT. The entire variable domain, with the rest obtained from reference TRBV19 and TRBJ1-1, is as follows: DGGITQSPKYLFRKEGQNVTLSCEQNLNHDAMYWYRQDPGQGLRLIYYSQIVNDFQKGDIAEGYSVSREKKESFPLTVTSAQKNPTAFYLCASTVAITSYTEAFFGQGTRLTVV.

The CDR3 bases are TGCGCCAGCAGCCCTGGGACAGGAGGGTACAATGAGCAGTTCTTC. Translation gives CASSPGTGGYNEQFF. The chain has TRBV5-1 and TRBJ2-1; 8 bases are shared with TRBD1. The trim removed 4 bases at V and 4 bases at J, leaving 7 bases unmatched. The germline V gene encodes CDR1 SGHRS and CDR2 YFSETQ. The CDR3 contains 15 residues.

The chain employs TRBV30 and TRBJ2-5; 15 nucleotides match TRBD2. This CDR3 is built from 14 residues. Losses at the gene ends were 4 bases for V and 5 bases for J; bases not matched to a gene: 2. Germline V gives CDR1 GTSNPN, CDR2 SVGIG (reference sequence). CDR3 DNA: TGTGCCTGGACCGGACTAGCGGGAGGGGAGACCCAGTACTTC. As protein: CAWTGLAGGETQYF.

The CDR3 is CASTTGNLGTQYF. The CDR3 DNA is TGTGCCAGCACGACAGGGAACCTTGGGACCCAGTACTTC. This chain uses TRBV28 with TRBJ2-5; 7 bases match TRBD1. Germline V gene data show CDR1 as MDHEN and CDR2 as SYDVKM. V lost 7 bases to trimming and J lost 7 bases; unmatched junction nucleotides: 9. CDR3 length: 13 residues.

The chain employs TRBV4-3 and TRBJ1-2; no clear D. Trimming stripped 1 base from V and 3 bases from J, with 12 bases between. There are 15 residues in the CDR3. Germline-derived CDR1 and CDR2 are LGHNA and YSLEER. CDR3 sequence: CASSQVISPDYGYTF. CDR3 bases: TGCGCCAGCAGCCAAGTCATTAGTCCTGACTATGGCTACACCTTC.

This chain joins TRBV6-1 and TRBJ1-4; 10 positions match TRBD1. Per germline, CDR1 MNHNS and CDR2 SASEGT. The CDR3 extends over 15 amino acids. V lost 1 base to trimming and J lost 6 bases; unmatched junction nucleotides: 2. CDR3 in DNA: TGTGCCAGCAGTGAAGGACAGGGGGCGCATGAAAAACTGTTTTTT. The encoded protein is CASSEGQGAHEKLFF.

V usage is TRBV6-4 and J usage is TRBJ1-5; the D gene is possibly TRBD1 (5 bases). V was shortened by 5 bases and J by 5 bases, with 16 bases between the two germline ends. The germline gives CDR1 MRHNA, CDR2 SNTAGT. The CDR3 is made up of 15 amino acids. CDR3 sequence reads: CASSYGGTKYQPQHF. The CDR3 region has the DNA TGTGCCAGCAGTTACGGGGGGACTAAATATCAGCCCCAGCATTTT.

The CDR3 nucleotides read TGTGCCAGCAGCTTACTTCTAGCGGTCAAAAACAATGAGCAGTTCTTC. Amino acids: CASSLLLAVKNNEQFF. The chain couples TRBV7-9 to TRBJ2-1; 7 bases agree with TRBD2. In germline, CDR1 is SEHNR, CDR2 FQNEAQ (reference sequence). The J segment lost 5 bases and the V segment lost 2 bases, leaving 9 bases of the junction unmatched. This CDR3 region has 16 residues.

The rearrangement links TRBV7-9 to TRBJ2-5; no firm D call. Germline-derived CDR1 and CDR2 are SEHNR and FQNEAQ (reference sequence). V was shortened by 6 bases and J by 0 bases, with 11 bases between the two germline ends. The CDR3 sequence is 14 residues long. CDR3 coding DNA: TGTGCCAGCAGGGGCGAAGCTAACCAAGAGACCCAGTACTTC. Translating gives CASRGEANQETQYF.

This clone has only a few counts. The V and J genes are TRBV28 and TRBJ1-2; TRBD1 matches 8 bases. Per germline, CDR1 MDHEN and CDR2 SYDVKM. J lost 7 bases, V lost 4 bases, and 14 bases had no gene match. The length of the CDR3 is 16 residues. The CDR3, as DNA: TGTGCCAGCAGTTCTCTCCCTACGACAGGGGTTGTTGGCTACACCTTC. It encodes CASSSLPTTGVVGYTF.

The chain is built from TRBV10-2 and TRBJ1-5; tentative D call: TRBD1 (6 bases). V was cut by 3 bases and J by 9 bases, with 15 bases left in between. Per germline, CDR1 WSHSY and CDR2 SAAADI. The CDR3 has 14 amino acids. The CDR3 nucleotides are TGCGCCAGCAGTGATTCATTACAGGGCCCGCCCCAGCATTTT. Translated: CASSDSLQGPPQHF.

This chain links TRBV7-2 with TRBJ1-2, with a weak D call TRBD1 (6 bases). This CDR3 has 13 amino acids. V was pared by 0 bases and J by 8 bases, with 10 bases between. Per germline, CDR1 SGHTA and CDR2 FQGNSA. The CDR3 DNA sequence: TGTGCCAGCAGCTTAGCGGGCAGGGGCGGCTACACCTTC. It yields the protein CASSLAGRGGYTF.